These 22 T cell receptor beta chains were all obtained from the same sample, sequenced in a study of blood T cell repertoires in COVID-19. Generated by immunoSEQ multiplex PCR, the TCRdb table keeps only in-frame clones and is missing some. The data contain some 100,000 clones, approximately 86% of them singletons. The sample consisted of peripheral blood. The receptors stem from a man aged 45-65 years with acute or convalescent COVID-19.

This chain's CDR3 is CASSISLGRGIGNQPQHF. CDR3 in DNA: TGTGCCAGTAGTATTTCGTTGGGCAGGGGTATCGGCAATCAGCCCCAGCATTTT. The rearrangement links TRBV19 to TRBJ1-5, with D perhaps matching TRBD1 (6 bases). Per germline, CDR1 LNHDA and CDR2 SQIVND (reference sequence). V lost 3 bases and J 2 bases, leaving 20 bases between the germline ends. The CDR3 totals 18 residues.

The chain recombines TRBV23-1 with TRBJ2-1; 11 nucleotides match TRBD2. TRBV23-1 is an ORF, with its function uncertain. V dropped 8 bases and J dropped 7; count of bases not matched to a gene: 16. The CDR3 length is 17 residues. CDR3 protein: CASPPSGRLYEGNEQFF. Here the CDR3 DNA reads TGCGCCAGCCCCCCTAGCGGGAGGTTATATGAAGGGAATGAGCAGTTCTTC.

The V gene is TRBV19, the J gene TRBJ1-1; TRBD1 is a possible D gene (5 bases). The germline gives CDR1 LNHDA, CDR2 SQIVND (reference sequence). This CDR3 has 13 residues. V was shortened by 8 bases and J by 4 bases, with 14 bases between the two germline ends. The CDR3 nucleotides are TGTGCCAGTCGGGCAGGGCAACTCACTGAAGCTTTCTTT. Its protein product is CASRAGQLTEAFF. The full variable domain, with the rest looked up from reference TRBV19 and TRBJ1-1, is DGGITQSPKYLFRKEGQNVTLSCEQNLNHDAMYWYRQDPGQGLRLIYYSQIVNDFQKGDIAEGYSVSREKKESFPLTVTSAQKNPTAFYLCASRAGQLTEAFFGQGTRLTVV.

This clone occurred once. V and J are TRBV6-5 and TRBJ1-2; possibly TRBD1 for D (5 bases). Trimming took 1 base from V and 4 from J, leaving 7 bases between them. Looked up from germline, CDR1 is MNHEY and CDR2 is SVGAGI. The length of the CDR3 is 13 residues. The CDR3, as DNA: TGTGCCAGCAGTTACTTCGGGGGCTATGGCTACACCTTC. Translated, it gives CASSYFGGYGYTF.

This chain links TRBV19 with TRBJ2-1, with 11 bases aligning to TRBD2. V trimming: 8 bases; J trimming: 7 bases; junction bases outside the gene matches: 13. This CDR3 has 16 amino acids. Germline V gene data show CDR1 as LNHDA and CDR2 as SQIVND (reference sequence). The CDR3: CASSDGGLAGLNEQFF. The CDR3 DNA reads as TGTGCCAGTTCGGACGGAGGACTAGCGGGTCTTAATGAGCAGTTCTTC.

In DNA form, the CDR3 reads TGTGCCAGCAGCCAGTTCCCTAGCAGCCAAGAGACCCAGTACTTC. This translates into CASSQFPSSQETQYF. V usage is TRBV4-2 and J usage is TRBJ2-5, with D maybe TRBD2 (5 bases). Per the germline V gene, CDR1 is LGHNA and CDR2 is YNFKEQ. Trimming removed 3 bases at V and 1 base at J, with 12 bases between. The CDR3 spans 15 residues.

This chain links TRBV7-8 with TRBJ1-5, with D uncertain. Germline V gene data show CDR1 as SGHVS and CDR2 as FQNEAQ. V shed 0 bases and J shed 1 base, with 7 bases lying between them. The CDR3 totals 15 residues. The CDR3 sequence is CASSLAGGSNQPQHF. CDR3 bases: TGTGCCAGCAGCTTAGCGGGCGGGAGCAATCAGCCCCAGCATTTT.

The J gene is TRBJ1-3, the V gene TRBV6-5, with a tentative D call TRBD1 (5 bases). V was trimmed by 8 bases and J by 2 bases, leaving 10 bases between them. Germline V CDR1 and CDR2: MNHEY, SVGAGI. The CDR3 extends over 13 amino acids. The CDR3 DNA reads as TGTGCCAGCTATCGGGGGGCTGGAAACACCATATATTTT. This encodes CASYRGAGNTIYF.

CDR3 region: CASSLSPSPTTDTQYF. In nucleotides, the CDR3 is TGTGCCAGCAGTTTATCGCCTAGCCCGACCACAGATACGCAGTATTTT. The chain joins TRBV27 to TRBJ2-3, with a weak D call TRBD2 (5 bases). The germline CDR1 and CDR2 sequences are MNHEY and SMNVEV (reference sequence). This CDR3 is 16 amino acids long. V lost 0 bases and J lost 2, with 12 bases in between.

The rearrangement uses TRBV3-1 (or the pseudogene TRBV3-2) and TRBJ2-7, with a possible D match to TRBD2 (6 bases). This CDR3 spans 13 amino acids. Trimming pared 4 bases from V and 3 bases from J, leaving 10 bases between. The germline V gene encodes CDR1 LGHDT and CDR2 YNNKEL (reference sequence). The CDR3 DNA reads as TGTGCCAGCAGCCTTCTGGGGGGCTACGAGCAGTACTTC. Translated: CASSLLGGYEQYF.

The V call is TRBV7-9, the J call TRBJ2-1; a possible D gene is TRBD1 (5 bases). The CDR3 extends over 14 amino acids. The germline V gene encodes CDR1 SEHNR and CDR2 FQNEAQ (reference sequence). The V and J ends lost 0 bases and 4 bases respectively, with 7 bases between them. The DNA of the CDR3 is TGTGCCAGCAGCTTAGCGGACAAATACAATGAGCAGTTCTTC. Translating gives CASSLADKYNEQFF.

This clone appeared once. This chain uses TRBV11-1 with TRBJ1-1; 9 bases fit TRBD1. V lost 5 bases, J lost 3 bases, and 7 bases stayed unmatched. The V gene's germline CDR1 is SGHAT and CDR2 FQDESV (reference sequence). The CDR3 extends over 15 amino acids. CDR3 loop: CASSPWTGAYTEAFF. The CDR3 nucleotides are TGTGCCAGCAGCCCTTGGACAGGGGCGTACACTGAAGCTTTCTTT.

A single count supports this clone. The CDR3 sequence: CASSIGPREANEKLFF. DNA for the CDR3: TGTGCCAGTAGTATAGGGCCCCGGGAAGCTAATGAAAAACTGTTTTTT. V usage is TRBV19 and J usage is TRBJ1-4; D call uncertain. V lost 1 base, J lost 3 bases, and 12 bases lay in between. The length of the CDR3 is 16 residues. Per germline, CDR1 LNHDA and CDR2 SQIVND (reference sequence). Combining the CDR3 with reference TRBV19 and TRBJ1-4 gives the whole variable domain DGGITQSPKYLFRKEGQNVTLSCEQNLNHDAMYWYRQDPGQGLRLIYYSQIVNDFQKGDIAEGYSVSREKKESFPLTVTSAQKNPTAFYLCASSIGPREANEKLFFGSGTQLSVL.

Written as DNA, the CDR3 is TGTGCCAGCATTTCACAGGGGGCTGGGACCGGGGAGCTGTTTTTT. The encoded protein is CASISQGAGTGELFF. The V and J genes are TRBV6-5 and TRBJ2-2; 9 bases map to TRBD1. The J segment lost 5 bases and the V segment lost 7 bases, leaving 8 bases of the junction unmatched. CDR1 is MNHEY and CDR2 is SVGAGI in the germline V gene. The length of the CDR3 is 15 residues.

With regard to this clone: Compared with germline, one end of the junction differs, possibly owing to a read error. V and J are TRBV7-7 and TRBJ2-1; no clear D. This CDR3 region has 13 residues. Germline-derived CDR1 and CDR2 are SSHAT and FNYEAQ (reference sequence). CDR3 amino acids: CASSLGPINEQFF. The CDR3 DNA reads TGTGCTAGCAGCTTAGGTCCCATCAATGAGCAGTTCTTC.

The V gene is TRBV2, the J gene TRBJ2-2; D possibly corresponds to TRBD1 (5 bases). Trimming cost V 8 bases and J 7 bases, with 11 bases left between them. The CDR3 extends over 12 amino acids. In germline, CDR1 is SNHLY, CDR2 FYNNEI. The CDR3 region has the DNA TGTGCCAGCGGTAGACAGTTCGGGGAGCTGTTTTTT. Translating gives CASGRQFGELFF.

The rearrangement joins TRBV4-1 to TRBJ2-7; TRBD1 matches 8 bases. V trimming: 1 base; J trimming: 2 bases; junction bases outside the gene matches: 4. Germline V gene sequence: CDR1 MGHRA, CDR2 YSYEKL. The CDR3 runs to 15 residues. CDR3 nucleotides: TGCGCCAGCAGCCAAGGACAGGGGTCCCCCTACGAGCAGTACTTC. This encodes CASSQGQGSPYEQYF.

The CDR3 DNA is TGTGCCAGCAGGCGGGGATTTTTGGTCTACGAGCAGTACTTC. Its translation is CASRRGFLVYEQYF. This rearrangement joins TRBV6-5 to TRBJ2-7; tentatively, D is TRBD2 (6 bases). V gave up 6 bases and J gave up 3 bases, with 15 bases separating them. Germline V gene sequence: CDR1 MNHEY, CDR2 SVGAGI. This CDR3 contains 14 residues.

The gene calls are TRBV5-1 and TRBJ1-2; D possibly corresponds to TRBD1 (6 bases). Trimming took off 0 bases at V and 2 bases at J, with 11 bases between the two ends. The CDR3 extends over 15 amino acids. Per germline, CDR1 SGHRS and CDR2 YFSETQ. Here the CDR3 reads CASSLGDRLNYGYTF. CDR3 DNA sequence: TGCGCCAGCAGCTTGGGCGACAGGTTGAACTATGGCTACACCTTC.

The chain combines TRBV19 with TRBJ2-1; weak D call: TRBD1 (5 bases). The ends were cut back, 1 base at V and 4 bases at J, with 11 bases in the middle. Germline lookup yields CDR1 LNHDA and CDR2 SQIVND (reference sequence). The CDR3 has 15 residues. The CDR3 region is CASSIAATEYNEQFF. CDR3 nucleotides: TGTGCCAGTAGTATAGCGGCGACAGAATACAATGAGCAGTTCTTC.

Only a few counts were recorded for this clone. J is TRBJ2-7 and V is TRBV15; the D gene is possibly TRBD2 (6 bases). The CDR3 has 15 amino acids. V dropped 0 bases and J dropped 5 bases, with 14 bases sitting between them. CDR1 and CDR2 (germline): LNHNV, YYDKDF (reference sequence). The CDR3 DNA reads TGTGCCACCAGCAGAGATCAAGGCGGGATCGACGAGCAGTACTTC. Its translation is CATSRDQGGIDEQYF.

J is TRBJ2-7 and V is TRBV5-4; D may be TRBD2 (6 bases). Germline-derived CDR1 and CDR2 are SGHNT and YYREEE (reference sequence). The V end was cut by 5 bases, the J end by 2 bases, with 14 bases between. The CDR3 loop spans 14 amino acids. CDR3 nucleotides: TGTGCCAGCAGAGCTCAGTGGGAGGCCTACGAGCAGTACTTC. Amino acid sequence: CASRAQWEAYEQYF.